The present entry profiles one T cell receptor beta chain with its context. Its specificity is not known. This donor had no CMV serostatus on record. The data stem from a study of cytomegalovirus exposure and HLA in healthy donors. The CDR3 is 13 residues long. V lost 8 bases and J 1 base, leaving 10 bases between the germline ends. The germline CDR1 and CDR2 sequences are MNHEY and SVGAGI. The PCR had 60 Vbeta and 13 Jbeta primers. The method was immunoSEQ multiplex PCR; TCRdb's version includes in-frame clones alone and lacks a portion of them. The table has around 150,000 clones, about 66% seen once. Findings of the study overall: Cytomegalovirus status, reportedly, was diagnosed with high specificity and sensitivity by the classifier.

The sequence came from a human donor in good health. This chain uses TRBV6-5 with TRBJ2-3; D perhaps matches TRBD1 (5 bases). The sample comprised PBMCs. The CDR3 sequence: CASEQEGTDTQYF. The CDR3 nucleotides read TGTGCCAGCGAACAGGAAGGCACAGATACGCAGTATTTT.